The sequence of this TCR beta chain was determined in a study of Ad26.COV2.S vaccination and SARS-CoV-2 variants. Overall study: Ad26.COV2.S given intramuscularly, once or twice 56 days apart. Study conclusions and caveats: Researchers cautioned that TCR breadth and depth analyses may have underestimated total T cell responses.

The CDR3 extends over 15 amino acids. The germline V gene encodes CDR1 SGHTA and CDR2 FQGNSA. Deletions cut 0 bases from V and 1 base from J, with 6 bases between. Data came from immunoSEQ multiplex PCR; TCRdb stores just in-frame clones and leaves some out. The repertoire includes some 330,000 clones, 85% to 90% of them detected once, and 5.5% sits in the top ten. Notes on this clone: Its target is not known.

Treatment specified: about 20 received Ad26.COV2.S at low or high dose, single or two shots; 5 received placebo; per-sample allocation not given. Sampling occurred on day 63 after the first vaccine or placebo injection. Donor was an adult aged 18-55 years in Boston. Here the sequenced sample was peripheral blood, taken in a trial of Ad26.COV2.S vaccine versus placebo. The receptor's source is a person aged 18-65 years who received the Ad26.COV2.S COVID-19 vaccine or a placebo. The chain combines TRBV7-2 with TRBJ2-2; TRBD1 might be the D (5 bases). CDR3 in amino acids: CASSLATGNTGELFF. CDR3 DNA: TGTGCCAGCAGCTTAGCTACAGGGAACACCGGGGAGCTGTTTTTT.